Included here is one T cell receptor (beta chain) sequence, with context. The antigen remains unidentified. Trimming at V came to 6 bases and at J to 4 bases, leaving 5 bases not matched to a gene. The germline CDR1 and CDR2 sequences are MNHEY and SVGEGT. The CDR3 is 13 residues long. TCRdb reprocessed the 5' RACE reads with MiXCR, giving one entry per CDR3 protein. The sample consists of 1.5 million to 2 million distinct CDR3 sequences, less than 35% of them appearing once. The data are from a study of identical twins. Study-wide results and limits: With monozygotic twins, out-of-frame TCR alpha sharing exceeded what models estimated.

Every donor was a healthy Caucasian. The sample consisted of cord blood. This sequence was found in a newborn girl in good health. The chain couples TRBV6-2 or TRBV6-3 to TRBJ1-2; 7 nucleotides line up with TRBD1. This CDR3 reads CASRTGITYGYTF. For the CDR3, the DNA is TGTGCCAGCAGGACAGGGATTACCTATGGCTACACCTTC.